The 10 T cell receptor beta chains reported below all come from one sample, sequenced in a study of regulatory T cells in long-lasting Graves disease. Sequencing libraries for TCR beta were prepared with iRepertoire HTBI primers and Arm-PCR of CDR3 regions. TCRdb re-analysed the multiplex PCR reads in MiXCR, keeping a single row per CDR3 protein. The sample holds about 660,000 distinct CDR3 sequences; about 30% are singletons and the top ten take about two fifths. Time point in this sample: persistent/refractory GD, antithyroid drugs over 5 years with positive TRAb. PBMC-derived RNA was used for the TCR library. The material sequenced was peripheral blood mononuclear cells (PBMCs), taken when the disease was refractory, from a patient treated with antithyroid drugs. These receptors were taken from a female donor with Graves disease.

The rearrangement uses TRBV27 and TRBJ1-2; D is possibly TRBD1 (5 bases). This CDR3 contains 15 residues. Germline V CDR1 and CDR2: MNHEY, SMNVEV (reference sequence). V was clipped by 0 bases and J by 7 bases, with 15 bases between them. The chain's CDR3 is CASSLSQGWVSGYTF. CDR3 coding DNA: TGTGCCAGCAGTTTATCGCAGGGTTGGGTGAGTGGCTACACCTTC.

This rearrangement joins TRBV20-1 to TRBJ2-5; 9 nucleotides line up with TRBD2. V gave up 5 bases and J gave up 5 bases; unmatched junction bases: 12. From germline, CDR1 is DFQATT and CDR2 SNEGSKA (reference sequence). The length of the CDR3 is 15 residues. CDR3 region: CSASAGGRAAETQYF. The CDR3 DNA follows: TGCAGTGCTTCCGCGGGCGGGAGGGCCGCGGAGACCCAGTACTTC.

This chain joins TRBV6-9 and TRBJ2-7; 8 positions agree with TRBD2. The germline gives CDR1 MNHGY, CDR2 SVAAGI. This CDR3 has 15 residues. V was clipped by 4 bases and J by 5 bases; unmatched bases: 10. The CDR3 DNA reads as TGTGCCAGCAGTTGGGGGATAGCGGGAACCAACGAGCAGTACTTC. Translating gives CASSWGIAGTNEQYF.

The chain recombines TRBV19 with TRBJ2-5, with 9 nucleotides matching TRBD2. CDR1 and CDR2 from the germline V gene are LNHDA and SQIVND (reference sequence). The CDR3 is made up of 15 amino acids. The V gene end was trimmed by 3 bases and the J gene end by 2 bases; junction bases not matched to a gene: 4. CDR3 sequence reads: CASSMVSGGQETQYF. In DNA, the CDR3 is TGTGCCAGTAGTATGGTGAGCGGGGGGCAAGAGACCCAGTACTTC. Using reference TRBV19 and TRBJ2-5 for the parts outside the CDR3, the full variable domain is DGGITQSPKYLFRKEGQNVTLSCEQNLNHDAMYWYRQDPGQGLRLIYYSQIVNDFQKGDIAEGYSVSREKKESFPLTVTSAQKNPTAFYLCASSMVSGGQETQYFGPGTRLLVL.

V usage is TRBV19 and J usage is TRBJ2-7; D uncertain. From germline, CDR1 is LNHDA and CDR2 SQIVND (reference sequence). The CDR3 covers 12 residues. The V end was cut by 2 bases, the J end by 6 bases, with 8 bases between. DNA of the CDR3: TGTGCCAGTAGTATATGGAGTGGCGAGCAGTACTTC. Its protein is CASSIWSGEQYF.

V usage is TRBV2 and J usage is TRBJ2-6; 9 nucleotides line up with TRBD1. J lost 4 bases, V lost 11 bases, and 9 bases had no gene match. Germline V lookup: CDR1 SNHLY, CDR2 FYNNEI. The CDR3 is made up of 15 amino acids. CDR3 in DNA: TGTGCCTCTCAATACAGGGGGCAAGGGGCCAACGTCCTGACTTTC. Protein: CASQYRGQGANVLTF. Combining the CDR3 with reference TRBV2 and TRBJ2-6 gives the whole variable domain EPEVTQTPSHQVTQMGQEVILRCVPISNHLYFYWYRQILGQKVEFLVSFYNNEISEKSEIFDDQFSVERPDGSNFTLKIRSTKLEDSAMYFCASQYRGQGANVLTFGAGSRLTVL.

This chain connects TRBV20-1 to TRBJ1-3; 9 bases align to TRBD1. The germline gives CDR1 DFQATT, CDR2 SNEGSKA (reference sequence). The CDR3 has 15 residues. V shed 5 bases and J 0 bases; nucleotides not matched to a gene: 5. CDR3: CSAGTGLGSGNTIYF. The CDR3 coding sequence is TGCAGTGCTGGGACAGGGTTAGGCTCTGGAAACACCATATATTTT.

This chain joins TRBV2 and TRBJ2-1; tentative D call: TRBD2 (5 bases). The germline V and J ends were trimmed by 11 bases and 0 bases, with 11 bases remaining between them. Germline loops: CDR1 SNHLY, CDR2 FYNNEI. The CDR3 consists of 13 residues. The CDR3 DNA reads TGTGCCCGTTCCGGGGACTCCTACAATGAGCAGTTCTTC. It encodes CARSGDSYNEQFF.

This clonotype came up many times. This chain joins TRBV28 and TRBJ2-7; TRBD2 matches at 8 bases. V lost 5 bases to trimming and J lost 2 bases; unmatched junction nucleotides: 11. The germline gives CDR1 MDHEN, CDR2 SYDVKM. This CDR3 comprises 16 residues. In DNA, the CDR3 is TGTGCCAGCAGTCCTACTCAGCGGGAGCGAACCTACGAGCAGTACTTC. Translating gives CASSPTQRERTYEQYF.

This chain joins TRBV6-2 or TRBV6-3 and TRBJ2-5; weak D call: TRBD2 (5 bases). CDR1 and CDR2 (germline): MNHEY, SVGEGT. Trimming took off 5 bases at V and 5 bases at J, with 15 bases between the two ends. The CDR3 is 14 amino acids. The DNA of the CDR3 is TGTGCCAGCAGTCACGGACCCACGGGGGAGACCCAGTACTTC. Translated, it gives CASSHGPTGETQYF.